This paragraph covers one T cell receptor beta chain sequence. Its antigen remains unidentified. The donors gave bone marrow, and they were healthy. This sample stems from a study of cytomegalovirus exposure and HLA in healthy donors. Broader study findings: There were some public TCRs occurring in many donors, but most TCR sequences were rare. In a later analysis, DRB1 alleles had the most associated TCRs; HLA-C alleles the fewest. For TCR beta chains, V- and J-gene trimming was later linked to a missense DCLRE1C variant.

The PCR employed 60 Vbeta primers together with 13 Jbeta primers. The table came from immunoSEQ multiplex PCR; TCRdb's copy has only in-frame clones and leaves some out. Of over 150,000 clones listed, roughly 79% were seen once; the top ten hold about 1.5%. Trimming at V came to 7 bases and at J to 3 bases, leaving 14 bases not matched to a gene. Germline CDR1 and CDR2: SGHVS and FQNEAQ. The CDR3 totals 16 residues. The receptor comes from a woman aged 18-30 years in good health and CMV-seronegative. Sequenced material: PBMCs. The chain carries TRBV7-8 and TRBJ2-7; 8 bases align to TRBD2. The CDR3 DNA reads TGTGCCAGCAACCCCTCGAGACGGGGGGGCCTCTACGAGCAGTACTTC. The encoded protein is CASNPSRRGGLYEQYF.